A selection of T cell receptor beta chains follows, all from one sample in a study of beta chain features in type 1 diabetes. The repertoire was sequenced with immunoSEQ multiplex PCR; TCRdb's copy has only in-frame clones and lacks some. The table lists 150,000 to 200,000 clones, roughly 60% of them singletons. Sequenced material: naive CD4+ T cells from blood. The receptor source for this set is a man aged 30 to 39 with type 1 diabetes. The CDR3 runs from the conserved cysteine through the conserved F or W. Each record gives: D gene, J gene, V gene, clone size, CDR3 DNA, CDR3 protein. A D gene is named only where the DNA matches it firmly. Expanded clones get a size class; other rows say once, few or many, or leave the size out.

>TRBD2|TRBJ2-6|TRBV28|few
TGTGCCAGCCGTTTTCGGGGGGAACATGGGGCCAACGTCCTGACTTTC
CASRFRGEHGANVLTF
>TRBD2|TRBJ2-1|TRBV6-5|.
TGTGCCACCCGTTTTGAGCGGGGGGGCCTGACTGAGCAGTTCTTC
CATRFERGGLTEQFF
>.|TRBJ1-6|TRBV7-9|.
TGTGCCAGCAGCTGGACAGAAAGTAATTCACCCCTCCACTTT
CASSWTESNSPLHF
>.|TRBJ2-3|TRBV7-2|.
TGTGCCAGCAGCCTTGGGGCAGGGGGCACAGATACGCAGTATTTT
CASSLGAGGTDTQYF
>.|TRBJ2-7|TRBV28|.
TGTGCCAGCAGTGTGTACTACGAGCAGTACTTC
CASSVYYEQYF
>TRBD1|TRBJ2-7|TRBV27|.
TGTGCCAGCAGTTTGAAGACAGGGGGCTACGAGCAGTACTTC
CASSLKTGGYEQYF
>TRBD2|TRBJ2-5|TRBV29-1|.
TGCAGCGTTGGTGGCGGGGGGGCAGAGACCCAGTACTTC
CSVGGGGAETQYF
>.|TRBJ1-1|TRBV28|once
TGTGCCAGCCCGGATGGGGGGAACACTGAAGCTTTCTTT
CASPDGGNTEAFF
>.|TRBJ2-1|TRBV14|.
TGTGCCAGCAGCCAGCTCTCGATGCCCTACAATGAGCAGTTCTTC
CASSQLSMPYNEQFF
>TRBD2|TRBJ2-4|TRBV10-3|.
TGTGCCATCAGTGAGACTTGGACTAGTGCCAAAAACATTCAGTACTTC
CAISETWTSAKNIQYF
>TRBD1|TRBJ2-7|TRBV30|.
TGTGCCTGGAAGGGACAGCTTTTCCTCGAGCAGTACTTC
CAWKGQLFLEQYF
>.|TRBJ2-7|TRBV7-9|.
TGTGCCAGCAGGGAAGGGGTCCCAGGATCCTACGAGCAGTACTTC
CASREGVPGSYEQYF
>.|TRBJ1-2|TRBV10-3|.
TGTGCCATCAGTGATGGGGGGAGCTACACCTTC
CAISDGGSYTF
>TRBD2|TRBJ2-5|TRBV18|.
TGTGCCAGCTCACCAGGGACTAGCGGGGGTCGAGAGACCCAGTACTTC
CASSPGTSGGRETQYF
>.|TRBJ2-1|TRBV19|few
TGTGCCAGTACCCAACTCTGGGCCTCCTACAATGAGCAGTTCTTC
CASTQLWASYNEQFF
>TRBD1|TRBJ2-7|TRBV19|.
TGTGCCAGTAGTCCGGACAGGGGGCTCAACGAGCAGTACTTC
CASSPDRGLNEQYF
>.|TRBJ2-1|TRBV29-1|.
TGCAGCGTTGATAGTCCTCAAAAGCAGTTCTTC
CSVDSPQKQFF
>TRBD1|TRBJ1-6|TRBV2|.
TGTGCCAGCGGGACAGCCAATTCACCCCTCCACTTT
CASGTANSPLHF
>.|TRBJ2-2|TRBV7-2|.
TGTGCCAGCAGCTTAGATTCGGGGGCCTCGAACACCGGGGAGCTGTTTTTT
CASSLDSGASNTGELFF
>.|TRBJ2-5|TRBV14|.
TGTGCCAGCAGCCACCTCCGGCGACCCGAAGAGACCCAGTACTTC
CASSHLRRPEETQYF
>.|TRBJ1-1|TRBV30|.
TGTGCCTGGAGTGTAAAAGGAATGAACACTGAAGCTTTCTTT
CAWSVKGMNTEAFF
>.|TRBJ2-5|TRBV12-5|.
TGTGCTAGTGGATTGGCCTTGGTCGTTGGAGAGACCCAGTACTTC
CASGLALVVGETQYF
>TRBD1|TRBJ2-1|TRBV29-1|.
TGCAGCGTTAACAATCAGGAGACAGGGAGCTCCTACAATGAGCAGTTCTTC
CSVNNQETGSSYNEQFF